These 30 T cell receptor beta chains were sequenced from one sample in a study of spatial heterogeneity in lung cancer. TCRdb recomputed calls from the 5' RACE reads with MiXCR, one row per CDR3 protein. Here the sample spans 4,000 to 5,500 distinct CDR3 sequences, approximately 16% being singletons. Time point of the sample: sample taken at primary tumor resection. Extraction of whole RNA from tumor, nontumor lung or frozen PBMC preceded unsorted sequencing. Specimen: normal lung tissue next to the tumor, collected at surgery. Source of these receptors: a male donor with early-stage non-small cell lung cancer.

This chain links TRBV12-5 with TRBJ2-3, with TRBD2 matching over 8 bases. Per the germline V gene, CDR1 is LGHNT and CDR2 is FRNRAP. With V trimmed by 6 bases and J by 6 bases, 8 bases remained unmatched. CDR3 length: 14 residues. The CDR3 here is CASGPGLDSDTQYF. The CDR3 DNA is TGTGCTAGTGGACCGGGACTAGATAGTGATACGCAGTATTTT.

This clonotype is medium-sized in the sample. This rearrangement joins TRBV6-6 to TRBJ2-5, with 9 positions matching TRBD2. V lost 8 bases and J lost 4; bases outside the gene matches: 11. The germline V gene encodes CDR1 MNHNY and CDR2 SVGAGI (reference sequence). The CDR3 is made up of 15 amino acids. Here the CDR3 reads CASRKRLAGRETQYF. The CDR3 bases are TGTGCCAGCCGGAAGCGGCTAGCGGGGAGAGAGACCCAGTACTTC.

V and J are TRBV4-1 and TRBJ1-2; 8 bases agree with TRBD1. CDR3 length: 15 amino acids. CDR1 and CDR2 (germline): MGHRA, YSYEKL. The V and J ends lost 1 base and 8 bases, in that order; junction bases with no gene match: 9. CDR3: CASSQVTGAEFGYTF. The CDR3 bases are TGCGCCAGCAGCCAAGTGACAGGGGCGGAATTCGGCTACACCTTC.

This clonotype rates as medium-sized (0.01 to 0.1%). The CDR3 region has the DNA TGTGCCAGCTCACCCTGGACAGCCTCGAGTATTTTCTTT. Its translation: CASSPWTASSIFF. The chain uses TRBV18 and TRBJ1-1; a weak D match, TRBD1 (6 bases). This CDR3 is built from 13 residues. Deletions cut 3 bases from V and 13 bases from J, with 18 bases between. In germline, CDR1 is KGHSH, CDR2 LQKENI.

This clonotype was seen many times. The CDR3 reads CASSEVPRSEQYF. Written as DNA, the CDR3 is TGCGCCAGCAGTGAGGTCCCTAGAAGCGAGCAGTACTTC. V gene TRBV10-2 combines with J gene TRBJ2-7; D ambiguous. The CDR3 runs to 13 residues. Germline V gene data show CDR1 as WSHSY and CDR2 as SAAADI. The germline V and J ends were trimmed by 2 bases and 6 bases, with 11 bases remaining between them.

By share, this clonotype counts as medium-sized (0.01 to 0.1%). The chain combines TRBV28 with TRBJ1-2, with TRBD1 identical over 10 bases. J was trimmed by 6 bases and V by 6 bases; bases with no gene match: 7. The CDR3 spans 14 residues. Germline CDR1 and CDR2: MDHEN and SYDVKM. CDR3 sequence: CASRETGGRDGYTF. CDR3 bases: TGTGCCAGCAGAGAGACAGGGGGCCGGGATGGCTACACCTTC.

By its share, this clonotype is medium-sized. The chain is built from TRBV18 and TRBJ2-7; D not resolved. Trimming took 2 bases from V and 4 from J, leaving 12 bases between them. The CDR3 loop spans 14 amino acids. Per germline, CDR1 KGHSH and CDR2 LQKENI. DNA for the CDR3: TGTGCCAGCTCACCAGGGCAGACCCCGTACGAGCAGTACGTC. It is translated as CASSPGQTPYEQYV.

This clonotype was detected many times. This rearrangement joins TRBV20-1 to TRBJ2-3, with TRBD1 matching over 9 bases. V trimming: 6 bases; J trimming: 1 base; junction bases outside the gene matches: 5. This CDR3 spans 14 amino acids. Germline CDR1 reads DFQATT; CDR2 reads SNEGSKA (reference sequence). The CDR3 region has the DNA TGCAGTGCCACGACAGGGGGAGGCACAGATACGCAGTATTTT. It codes for CSATTGGGTDTQYF.

This clonotype was seen at least ten times. The chain links TRBV3-1 to TRBJ1-5; D is perhaps TRBD1 (5 bases). The CDR3 runs 15 residues. The V gene's germline CDR1 is LGHDT and CDR2 YNNKEL (reference sequence). Deletions cut 6 bases from V and 12 bases from J, with 24 bases between. The CDR3 is CASSPTADGAGHQHF. Written as DNA, the CDR3 is TGTGCCAGCAGTCCCACAGCCGATGGGGCCGGCCACCAGCATTTT.

This clonotype was seen repeatedly, ten times or more. The CDR3 DNA reads as TGTGCCAGTAGTAGAGGACAGACTTCATCGAGCTACACCTTC. It is translated as CASSRGQTSSSYTF. The chain carries TRBV19 and TRBJ1-2; D might be TRBD1 (6 bases). From germline, CDR1 is LNHDA and CDR2 SQIVND (reference sequence). The V end lost 4 bases, the J end lost 9 bases, and 18 bases lay between the germline ends. This CDR3 is 14 amino acids long.

This clonotype showed up just a few times. The J gene is TRBJ1-4, the V gene TRBV6-1, with D possibly TRBD1 on 5 matching bases. The ends were cut back, 3 bases at V and 6 bases at J, with 5 bases in the middle. Per the germline V gene, CDR1 is MNHNS and CDR2 is SASEGT. This CDR3 contains 12 residues. The CDR3: CASSEGDEKLFF. The CDR3 DNA follows: TGTGCCAGCAGTGAGGGGGATGAAAAACTGTTTTTT.

This clonotype qualifies as medium-sized. The chain combines TRBV28 with TRBJ1-1; D remains unclear. The CDR3 spans 11 residues. V gave up 6 bases and J gave up 5 bases, with 7 bases separating them. Germline lookup yields CDR1 MDHEN and CDR2 SYDVKM. CDR3 sequence: CASRHGTEAFF. CDR3 in DNA: TGTGCCAGCAGGCACGGGACTGAAGCTTTCTTT.

This clonotype is medium-sized. The gene calls are TRBV5-1 and TRBJ2-3; 9 nucleotides agree with TRBD2. Germline V gives CDR1 SGHRS, CDR2 YFSETQ. V shed 6 bases and J 5 bases; nucleotides not matched to a gene: 7. The CDR3 is 14 residues long. CDR3 residues: CASTRGGPGDTQYF. The CDR3 bases are TGCGCCAGCACGCGGGGGGGCCCCGGAGATACGCAGTATTTT. Drawing the rest from reference TRBV5-1 and TRBJ2-3, the complete variable domain is KAGVTQTPRYLIKTRGQQVTLSCSPISGHRSVSWYQQTPGQGLQFLFEYFSETQRNKGNFPGRFSGRQFSNSRSEMNVSTLELGDSALYLCASTRGGPGDTQYFGPGTRLTVL.

This clonotype was observed a handful of times. The rearrangement uses TRBV27 and TRBJ1-5; tentative D call: TRBD1 (5 bases). Looked up from germline, CDR1 is MNHEY and CDR2 is SMNVEV (reference sequence). Trimming cost V 6 bases and J 3 bases, with 12 bases left between them. This CDR3 spans 14 amino acids. CDR3 sequence: CASSRGADNQPQHF. The CDR3 DNA sequence: TGTGCCAGCAGCCGCGGGGCAGACAATCAGCCCCAGCATTTT.

This clonotype qualifies as medium-sized. The rearrangement links TRBV12-3 or TRBV12-4 to TRBJ1-5, with a weak D call TRBD1 (6 bases). The CDR3 contains 14 residues. Trimming cost V 7 bases and J 5 bases, with 15 bases left between them. The CDR3 sequence is CASNQQGSDQPQHF. The CDR3 DNA sequence: TGTGCCAGCAACCAACAGGGATCGGATCAGCCCCAGCATTTT.

Ten or more counts support this clonotype. The rearrangement joins TRBV28 to TRBJ1-5; 7 bases fit TRBD1. Germline CDR1 and CDR2: MDHEN and SYDVKM. This CDR3 is built from 16 residues. Unmatched junction bases numbered 10, after V lost 6 bases and J lost 2 bases. The CDR3 sequence: CASREGNRGGNQPQHF. Here the CDR3 DNA reads TGTGCCAGCAGGGAAGGGAACAGGGGTGGCAATCAGCCCCAGCATTTT. Drawing the rest from reference TRBV28 and TRBJ1-5, the complete variable domain is DVKVTQSSRYLVKRTGEKVFLECVQDMDHENMFWYRQDPGLGLRLIYFSYDVKMKEKGDIPEGYSVSREKKERFSLILESASTNQTSMYLCASREGNRGGNQPQHFGDGTRLSIL.

There are a few counts of this clonotype. This chain links TRBV7-2 with TRBJ1-2; a weak D match, TRBD1 (5 bases). The CDR3 has 15 residues. Germline V CDR1 and CDR2: SGHTA, FQGNSA. Deletions cut 1 base from V and 2 bases from J, with 11 bases between. The DNA of the CDR3 is TGTGCCAGCAGCTTAGGACGGACAAGCAACTATGGCTACACCTTC. Encoded protein: CASSLGRTSNYGYTF.

Sample share makes this clonotype medium-sized. The chain has TRBV5-1 and TRBJ2-3; 11 bases align to TRBD2. Looked up from germline, CDR1 is SGHRS and CDR2 is YFSETQ. This CDR3 region has 14 residues. The V segment lost 4 bases and the J segment 4 bases; nucleotides outside the gene matches: 2. DNA for the CDR3: TGCGCCAGCAGCCCGGGACTAGCGGCAGATACGCAGTATTTT. Translation: CASSPGLAADTQYF. The variable domain in full, completed from reference TRBV5-1 and TRBJ2-3, reads KAGVTQTPRYLIKTRGQQVTLSCSPISGHRSVSWYQQTPGQGLQFLFEYFSETQRNKGNFPGRFSGRQFSNSRSEMNVSTLELGDSALYLCASSPGLAADTQYFGPGTRLTVL.

As DNA, the CDR3 is TGTGCCAGCAGCCCTGGACAGGGGGCCTGGAATGAGCAGTTCTTC. The encoded protein is CASSPGQGAWNEQFF. J is TRBJ2-1 and V is TRBV7-9; 11 positions agree with TRBD1. Losses at the gene ends were 5 bases for V and 7 bases for J; bases not matched to a gene: 7. The CDR3 spans 15 residues. CDR1 and CDR2 (germline): SEHNR, FQNEAQ (reference sequence).

This chain uses TRBV10-3 with TRBJ2-3; D unresolved. V shed 2 bases and J shed 4 bases, with 10 bases lying between them. The CDR3 consists of 14 residues. Germline CDR1 ENHRY, CDR2 SYGVKD. CDR3 protein: CAISEDLTADTQYF. The CDR3 DNA reads as TGTGCCATCAGTGAGGACCTGACTGCAGATACGCAGTATTTT.

The table lists this clonotype with a few counts. The rearrangement uses TRBV29-1 and TRBJ2-2; tentative D call: TRBD1 (6 bases). Germline assignment: CDR1 SQVTM and CDR2 ANQGSEA. V shed 7 bases and J shed 8 bases, with 17 bases lying between them. This CDR3 has 13 residues. The CDR3 region has the DNA TGCAGCGGGACAGAGACCCCACGGGGGGAGCTGTTTTTT. As protein: CSGTETPRGELFF.

This clonotype is large in the sample. The chain couples TRBV23-1 to TRBJ2-7; D possibly corresponds to TRBD1 (5 bases). TRBV23-1 is assigned to the ORF class and has an uncertain function. This CDR3 is 20 amino acids long. V lost 7 bases and J 3 bases, leaving 34 bases between the germline ends. CDR3 nucleotides: TGCGCCAGCATTCGGGTCGAAGATTTGTCGGACATCCCCGGTTTCTACGAGCAGTACTTC. Translated, it gives CASIRVEDLSDIPGFYEQYF.

This clonotype is medium-sized within its sample. The V gene is TRBV11-2, the J gene TRBJ2-5; D is uncertain. Germline V CDR1 and CDR2: SGHAT, FQNNGV. Trimming pared 3 bases from V and 1 base from J, leaving 6 bases between. The CDR3 covers 13 residues. CDR3 amino acids: CASSFQSQETQYF. As DNA, the CDR3 is TGTGCCAGCAGCTTCCAGAGCCAAGAGACCCAGTACTTC.

This clonotype occurred many times. CDR3 sequence reads: CASKTTGGEQYV. As DNA, the CDR3 is TGTGCCAGCAAAACTACAGGGGGCGAGCAGTACGTC. V usage is TRBV14 and J usage is TRBJ2-7; 8 nucleotides match TRBD1. The CDR3 is 12 residues long. CDR1 is SGHDN and CDR2 is FVKESK in the germline V gene. V lost 7 bases to trimming and J lost 6 bases; unmatched junction nucleotides: 5.

This clonotype was picked up many times. The V and J genes are TRBV3-1 and TRBJ2-6, with D unresolved. The CDR3 has 15 residues. CDR1 and CDR2 from the germline V gene are LGHDT and YNNKEL (reference sequence). V was shortened by 1 base and J by 4 bases, with 8 bases between the two germline ends. The DNA of the CDR3 is TGTGCCAGCAGCCAAGGTCAGCCCGGGGCCAACGTCCTGACTTTC. This gives the protein CASSQGQPGANVLTF.

The chain uses TRBV2 and TRBJ1-4; D is perhaps TRBD1 (5 bases). V gave up 7 bases and J gave up 8 bases, with 20 bases separating them. The CDR3 consists of 15 residues. Germline V gives CDR1 SNHLY, CDR2 FYNNEI. CDR3 sequence reads: CASNRDGGNGEKLFF. CDR3 nucleotides: TGTGCCAGCAACAGAGACGGGGGTAACGGAGAAAAACTGTTTTTT.

The chain is built from TRBV29-1 and TRBJ2-7, with TRBD2 matching over 12 bases. Germline CDR1 SQVTM, CDR2 ANQGSEA. This CDR3 comprises 16 residues. The V segment lost 5 bases and the J segment 2 bases; nucleotides outside the gene matches: 10. As DNA, the CDR3 is TGCAGCGTTACCGGGACTAGCGGGCATAACGCCTACGAGCAGTACTTC. Amino acids: CSVTGTSGHNAYEQYF.

Relative to its sample, this clonotype is medium-sized. A junction end diverges from the germline sequence, so it may reflect a read error. The chain is built from TRBV29-1 and TRBJ2-5, with D hard to call. The CDR3 is made up of 14 amino acids. Germline CDR1 and CDR2: SQVTM and ANQGSEA. In DNA form, the CDR3 reads TGCAGCGTTCAAGAACCGTCGAACCGCGGGACCCAGTACTTC. Protein sequence: CSVQEPSNRGTQYF.

The genes are TRBV12-3 or TRBV12-4 and TRBJ1-2; D ambiguous. The CDR3 is 13 amino acids. V shed 7 bases and J shed 7 bases, with 16 bases lying between them. The CDR3 loop reads CASTITSPGGYTF. The CDR3 DNA reads TGTGCCAGCACTATTACCTCCCCGGGTGGCTACACCTTC.

This chain uses TRBV5-1 with TRBJ1-1, with 7 positions matching TRBD1. V shed 1 base and J 3 bases; nucleotides not matched to a gene: 3. Germline CDR1 is SGHRS and CDR2 is YFSETQ. This CDR3 has 14 amino acids. CDR3: CASSLRTGDTEAFF. CDR3 sequence (DNA): TGCGCCAGCAGCTTGCGCACAGGGGACACTGAAGCTTTCTTT.